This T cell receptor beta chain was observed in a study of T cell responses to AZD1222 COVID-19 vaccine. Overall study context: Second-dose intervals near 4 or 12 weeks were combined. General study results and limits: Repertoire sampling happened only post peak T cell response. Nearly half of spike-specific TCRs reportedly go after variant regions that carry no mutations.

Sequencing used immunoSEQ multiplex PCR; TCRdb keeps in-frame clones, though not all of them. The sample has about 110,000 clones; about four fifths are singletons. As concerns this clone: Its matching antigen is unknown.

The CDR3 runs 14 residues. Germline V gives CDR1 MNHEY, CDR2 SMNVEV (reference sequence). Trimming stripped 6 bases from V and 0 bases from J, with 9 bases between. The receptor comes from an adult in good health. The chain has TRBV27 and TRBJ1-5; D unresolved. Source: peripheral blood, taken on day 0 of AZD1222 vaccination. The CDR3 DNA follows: TGTGCCAGCAGAGCAGACCTTAGCAATCAGCCCCAGCATTTT. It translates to CASRADLSNQPQHF.